One and the same sample provided the 27 T cell receptor beta chains below, sequenced in a study of cytomegalovirus exposure and HLA in healthy donors. The PCR was carried out with 60 Vbeta primers and 13 Jbeta primers. Assay: immunoSEQ multiplex PCR; the TCRdb copy retains only in-frame clones and omits some. The sample has some 130,000 clones, about 80% seen once; the top ten hold around 2.5%. Sequenced material: PBMCs. The receptor set was obtained from a man younger than 40 in good health and CMV-seronegative.

J is TRBJ1-5 and V is TRBV5-6; D perhaps matches TRBD1 (6 bases). Germline V gene lookup returns CDR1 SGHDT and CDR2 YYEEEE. V was cut by 3 bases and J by 4 bases, with 14 bases left in between. This CDR3 contains 15 residues. The CDR3 loop is CASSSALTGNQPQHF. The CDR3, as DNA: TGTGCCAGCAGCTCTGCCCTCACAGGGAATCAGCCCCAGCATTTT. Together with reference TRBV5-6 and TRBJ1-5, the CDR3 gives the full variable domain: DAGVTQSPTHLIKTRGQQVTLRCSPKSGHDTVSWYQQALGQGPQFIFQYYEEEERQRGNFPDRFSGHQFPNYSSELNVNALLLGDSALYLCASSSALTGNQPQHFGDGTRLSIL.

The V call is TRBV19, the J call TRBJ1-1; 10 bases agree with TRBD1. Trimming at V came to 5 bases and at J to 4 bases, leaving 16 bases not matched to a gene. Germline lookup yields CDR1 LNHDA and CDR2 SQIVND (reference sequence). The CDR3 runs 18 residues. The CDR3 sequence: CASSSPNRDRGRGTEAFF. CDR3 nucleotides: TGTGCCAGTAGTTCACCCAACCGGGACAGGGGTAGGGGCACTGAAGCTTTCTTT.

The V and J genes are TRBV29-1 and TRBJ2-2; 7 bases are shared with TRBD2. Germline loops: CDR1 SQVTM, CDR2 ANQGSEA. J gave up 1 base and V 1 base, and 3 bases lay outside the gene matches. CDR3 length: 15 amino acids. The CDR3 region has the DNA TGCAGCGTTGAAGTCGAGCGGGAGAACACCGGGGAGCTGTTTTTT. It is translated as CSVEVERENTGELFF.

The chain is built from TRBV28 and TRBJ1-5, with D uncertain. V lost 3 bases and J lost 0, with 6 bases in between. This CDR3 contains 14 residues. Germline loops: CDR1 MDHEN, CDR2 SYDVKM. The CDR3 DNA follows: TGTGCCAGCAGTTTCGGGGTTAGCAATCAGCCCCAGCATTTT. This codes for CASSFGVSNQPQHF.

In the case of this clone: Germline is not matched at one junction end, which may reflect a read error. This chain joins TRBV29-1 and TRBJ1-1; D may be TRBD1 (6 bases). This CDR3 region has 12 residues. The germline gives CDR1 SQVTM, CDR2 ANQGSEA. CDR3 nucleotides: TGCAGCGCTGAAGCGACAGGAGACGAAGCTTTCTTT. Protein sequence: CSAEATGDEAFF.

Details on this clone: At one end the junction does not follow the germline gene, possibly because of a read error. This chain joins TRBV6-1 and TRBJ2-1, with 8 bases aligning to TRBD2. The germline V gene encodes CDR1 MNHNS and CDR2 SASEGT. The CDR3 loop spans 17 amino acids. The CDR3 DNA follows: TGTGCCATCAGTGGACGTGCAGCGGGAGCGTCATACAATGAGCAGTTCTTC. Its protein product is CAISGRAAGASYNEQFF.

This clone was seen just once. The chain couples TRBV14 to TRBJ2-1; 14 bases are a match to TRBD2. This CDR3 has 15 amino acids. The germline gives CDR1 SGHDN, CDR2 FVKESK. V shed 4 bases, J shed 9 bases, and the junction held 5 bases outside the gene matches. The chain's CDR3 is CASSPGLAGVGEQFF. For the CDR3, the DNA is TGTGCCAGCAGCCCGGGACTAGCGGGAGTGGGTGAGCAGTTCTTC.

This chain joins TRBV19 and TRBJ2-7; 7 nucleotides match TRBD1. Germline V lookup: CDR1 LNHDA, CDR2 SQIVND (reference sequence). Unmatched junction bases numbered 2, after V lost 0 bases and J lost 3 bases. The CDR3 runs 14 residues. CDR3 amino acids: CASSIDDRDYEQYF. The CDR3 coding sequence is TGTGCCAGTAGTATAGACGACAGGGACTACGAGCAGTACTTC.

V usage is TRBV30 and J usage is TRBJ2-3, with 10 positions matching TRBD2. Germline CDR1 reads GTSNPN; CDR2 reads SVGIG (reference sequence). The CDR3 contains 15 residues. V lost 4 bases to trimming and J lost 0 bases; unmatched junction nucleotides: 4. CDR3 nucleotide sequence: TGTGCCTGGACAACTAGCGGGATAAGCACAGATACGCAGTATTTT. Translated, it gives CAWTTSGISTDTQYF.

V and J are TRBV12-2 and TRBJ2-1; the table's D call of TRBD2 was not tested on the DNA. TRBV12-2 is given as a pseudogene. The CDR3 extends over 16 amino acids. CDR3 sequence (DNA): TGTGCAAGTCGAAACTGTAGCGGGAGCTCCTACAATGAGCAGTTCTTC. Translation gives CASRNCSGSSYNEQFF.

The chain is built from TRBV12-5 and TRBJ2-5, with 12 bases matching TRBD2. The J segment lost 3 bases and the V segment lost 1 base, leaving 3 bases of the junction unmatched. Germline CDR1 is LGHNT and CDR2 is FRNRAP. This CDR3 spans 16 amino acids. The CDR3 nucleotides are TGTGCTAGTGGTTTGGGACTAGCGGGAGCCAAAGAGACCCAGTACTTC. This sequence encodes CASGLGLAGAKETQYF.

V gene TRBV7-8 combines with J gene TRBJ2-7; D is perhaps TRBD2 (5 bases). This CDR3 is 13 amino acids long. The V and J ends lost 4 bases and 3 bases respectively, with 10 bases between them. The germline CDR1 and CDR2 sequences are SGHVS and FQNEAQ. CDR3 in amino acids: CASSSDGDYEQYF. CDR3 bases: TGTGCCAGCAGCTCCGACGGGGACTACGAGCAGTACTTC.

This clone was picked up a small number of times. This chain links TRBV28 with TRBJ2-3; 9 bases map to TRBD2. The germline gives CDR1 MDHEN, CDR2 SYDVKM. The CDR3 spans 18 residues. J lost 4 bases, V lost 3 bases, and 14 bases had no gene match. The CDR3 reads CASSFPSDGTSNPDTQYF. CDR3 in DNA: TGTGCCAGCAGTTTTCCGTCGGACGGGACTAGCAACCCAGATACGCAGTATTTT.

The chain employs TRBV7-9 and TRBJ2-1; TRBD2 might be the D (7 bases). The CDR3 sequence is 17 residues long. V was pared by 5 bases and J by 8 bases, with 25 bases between. Germline assignment: CDR1 SEHNR and CDR2 FQNEAQ (reference sequence). CDR3 bases: TGTGCCAGCAGCCCTACATTTGGTGCGGGGGCGCGTCATGAGCAGTTCTTC. This sequence encodes CASSPTFGAGARHEQFF.

The V and J genes are TRBV5-6 and TRBJ1-1, with 8 bases matching TRBD1. Germline V gives CDR1 SGHDT, CDR2 YYEEEE. V was pared by 0 bases and J by 6 bases, with 10 bases of the junction left unmatched. This CDR3 contains 16 residues. The DNA for the CDR3 is TGTGCCAGCAGCTTGGTAGGTTCGGGACAGGTCCCTGAAGCTTTCTTT. Translating it yields CASSLVGSGQVPEAFF. The whole variable domain, filled in from reference TRBV5-6 and TRBJ1-1, reads DAGVTQSPTHLIKTRGQQVTLRCSPKSGHDTVSWYQQALGQGPQFIFQYYEEEERQRGNFPDRFSGHQFPNYSSELNVNALLLGDSALYLCASSLVGSGQVPEAFFGQGTRLTVV.

The rearrangement joins TRBV28 to TRBJ2-5; 7 nucleotides line up with TRBD2. V lost 10 bases to trimming and J lost 3 bases; unmatched junction nucleotides: 8. This CDR3 has 13 amino acids. From germline, CDR1 is MDHEN and CDR2 SYDVKM. The CDR3: CATFWTSKETQYF. The CDR3 DNA is TGTGCCACCTTCTGGACTAGTAAAGAGACCCAGTACTTC.

There are a few counts of this clone. This chain connects TRBV6-5 to TRBJ1-1; unclear D gene. V was trimmed by 2 bases and J by 5 bases, leaving 6 bases between them. CDR1 and CDR2 (germline): MNHEY, SVGAGI. The CDR3 has 12 amino acids. The CDR3: CASSYEETEAFF. CDR3 sequence (DNA): TGTGCCAGCAGTTACGAGGAAACTGAAGCTTTCTTT.

The chain combines TRBV14 with TRBJ2-7; D perhaps matches TRBD1 (6 bases). This CDR3 has 13 amino acids. The germline CDR1 and CDR2 sequences are SGHDN and FVKESK. Trimming left V 4 bases short and J 2 bases short, with 9 bases between. The CDR3 region has the DNA TGTGCCAGCAGCCCAGGGACACCCTACGAGCAGTACTTC. This translates into CASSPGTPYEQYF.

The chain has TRBV19 and TRBJ2-3; possibly TRBD2 for D (6 bases). Per the germline V gene, CDR1 is LNHDA and CDR2 is SQIVND (reference sequence). The CDR3 spans 15 residues. Trimming removed 3 bases at V and 0 bases at J, with 10 bases between. The CDR3 coding sequence is TGTGCCAGTAGTATTCGGGGGACTAGCACAGATACGCAGTATTTT. It encodes CASSIRGTSTDTQYF.

This clone has more than one count but fewer than ten. The V gene is TRBV6-5, the J gene TRBJ2-7; a possible D gene is TRBD1 (5 bases). Germline lookup yields CDR1 MNHEY and CDR2 SVGAGI. CDR3 size: 13 residues. Trimming took 0 bases from V and 5 from J, leaving 8 bases between them. For the CDR3, the DNA is TGTGCCAGCAGTTACTCATTCAGGGACGAGCAGTACTTC. It encodes CASSYSFRDEQYF.

The V and J genes are TRBV11-3 and TRBJ1-5, with TRBD1 matching over 7 bases. Losses at the gene ends were 4 bases for V and 5 bases for J; bases not matched to a gene: 5. This CDR3 is built from 14 residues. Germline loops: CDR1 SGHNT, CDR2 YENEEA. Here the CDR3 reads CASSSTGTDQPQHF. DNA for the CDR3: TGTGCCAGCAGCTCGACAGGGACCGATCAGCCCCAGCATTTT.

The J gene is TRBJ2-2, the V gene TRBV7-7; TRBD1 matches 7 bases. V shed 6 bases, J shed 0 bases, and the junction held 7 bases outside the gene matches. The length of the CDR3 is 16 residues. Germline CDR1 is SSHAT and CDR2 is FNYEAQ (reference sequence). This chain's CDR3 is CASSRDRVSNTGELFF. CDR3 nucleotide sequence: TGTGCCAGCAGTCGAGACAGGGTATCGAACACCGGGGAGCTGTTTTTT.

This chain links TRBV5-4 with TRBJ2-3, with D maybe TRBD1 (5 bases). CDR1 and CDR2 from the germline V gene are SGHNT and YYREEE (reference sequence). V lost 1 base, J lost 5 bases, and 14 bases lay in between. There are 15 residues in the CDR3. This CDR3 reads CASSLQGRDGDTQYF. For the CDR3, the DNA is TGTGCCAGCAGCTTGCAAGGCAGGGATGGAGATACGCAGTATTTT. Based on the CDR3 plus reference TRBV5-4 and TRBJ2-3, the full variable domain is ETGVTQSPTHLIKTRGQQVTLRCSSQSGHNTVSWYQQALGQGPQFIFQYYREEENGRGNFPPRFSGLQFPNYSSELNVNALELDDSALYLCASSLQGRDGDTQYFGPGTRLTVL.

The chain recombines TRBV4-1 with TRBJ1-4, with 8 nucleotides matching TRBD1. The germline CDR1 and CDR2 sequences are MGHRA and YSYEKL. This CDR3 is 12 amino acids long. With 3 bases clipped from V and 15 bases from J, the junction kept 6 bases outside the gene matches. In DNA, the CDR3 is TGCGCCAGCAGCCAGGACAGGGAGAAGGTGTTTTTT. This encodes CASSQDREKVFF.

CDR3 DNA sequence: TGCGCCAGCAGCCAAGGGGGCCTGAACACTGAAGCTTTCTTT. It specifies CASSQGGLNTEAFF. The chain links TRBV4-1 to TRBJ1-1, with D perhaps TRBD1 (5 bases). The length of the CDR3 is 14 residues. In germline, CDR1 is MGHRA, CDR2 YSYEKL. Trimming left V 1 base short and J 0 bases short, with 6 bases between.

The CDR3 nucleotides are TGTGCCAGCAGCTCCCGACAGGGGCCCAGCGAGCAGTACTTC. This encodes CASSSRQGPSEQYF. V is TRBV7-9 and J is TRBJ2-7; 8 positions match TRBD1. The CDR3 runs to 14 residues. The germline gives CDR1 SEHNR, CDR2 FQNEAQ (reference sequence). Losses at the gene ends were 4 bases for V and 6 bases for J; bases not matched to a gene: 8.

This clone came up a few times. CDR3 bases: TGTGCCAGCAGTTACCGGGTAGGGGGCGGTAATTCACCCCTCCACTTT. It yields the protein CASSYRVGGGNSPLHF. This rearrangement joins TRBV6-6 to TRBJ1-6; 7 bases align to TRBD1. Germline trimming cut 2 bases from V and 6 bases from J; bases unmatched to any gene: 7. The CDR3 contains 16 residues. Per the germline V gene, CDR1 is MNHNY and CDR2 is SVGAGI (reference sequence).